These 11 T cell receptor beta chains were all obtained from the same sample, sequenced in a study of cytomegalovirus exposure and HLA in healthy donors. Libraries were prepared by immunoSEQ multiplex PCR; TCRdb keeps only in-frame clonotypes and omits some of them. The table lists 150,000 to 200,000 clones, roughly 80% of them singletons. Sample: PBMCs. These receptor sequences come from a woman younger than 35 in good health and CMV-seropositive.

This clone occurred a few times. V and J are TRBV2 and TRBJ1-1; 7 bases are shared with TRBD1. V lost 6 bases, J lost 1 base, and 5 bases stayed unmatched. The CDR3 length is 14 residues. Per the germline V gene, CDR1 is SNHLY and CDR2 is FYNNEI. The CDR3 here is CASSDTGENTEAFF. The CDR3 coding sequence is TGTGCCAGCAGCGATACAGGGGAGAACACTGAAGCTTTCTTT.

Here the CDR3 DNA reads TGTGCCGGGGATGGAGGGACCAGTGAAAAACTGTTTTTT. As protein: CAGDGGTSEKLFF. The V call is TRBV2, the J call TRBJ1-4, with D perhaps matching TRBD1 (5 bases). The CDR3 totals 13 residues. The germline CDR1 and CDR2 sequences are SNHLY and FYNNEI. Trimming stripped 11 bases from V and 7 bases from J, with 17 bases between.

This chain uses TRBV5-1 with TRBJ2-1, with 9 bases identical to TRBD1. V was pared by 0 bases and J by 9 bases, with 4 bases of the junction left unmatched. The CDR3 has 14 residues. Germline loops: CDR1 SGHRS, CDR2 YFSETQ. CDR3 DNA: TGCGCCAGCAGCTTGGGACAGGGGGTTGGTGAGCAGTTCTTC. Its protein product is CASSLGQGVGEQFF.

V gene TRBV10-1 combines with J gene TRBJ2-1; 7 nucleotides agree with TRBD2. After removal of 6 bases from V and 4 bases from J, the junction contained 6 bases not matched to a gene. The CDR3 loop spans 14 amino acids. Germline CDR1 is WNHNN and CDR2 is SYGVQD (reference sequence). The CDR3 sequence is CASSGGGGYNEQFF. CDR3 nucleotides: TGCGCCAGCAGCGGCGGGGGAGGTTACAATGAGCAGTTCTTC.

The J gene is TRBJ2-3, the V gene TRBV19; perhaps TRBD1 as D (6 bases). The germline CDR1 and CDR2 sequences are LNHDA and SQIVND (reference sequence). The CDR3 is 14 amino acids. Trimming left V 4 bases short and J 0 bases short, with 8 bases between. CDR3 sequence: CASSTGESTDTQYF. CDR3 DNA: TGTGCCAGTAGTACAGGGGAAAGCACAGATACGCAGTATTTT.

This chain uses TRBV13 with TRBJ1-5, with TRBD1 matching over 7 bases. The CDR3 consists of 13 residues. CDR1 is PRHDT, CDR2 FYEKMQ, per germline (reference sequence). After removal of 6 bases from V and 9 bases from J, the junction contained 8 bases not matched to a gene. CDR3 DNA: TGTGCCAGCAGTAAGACAGGGCTCCTGCCCCAGCATTTT. It codes for CASSKTGLLPQHF.

Only a few counts were recorded for this clone. The CDR3 is CAIAGTSGAYEQYF. The CDR3 nucleotides read TGTGCCATAGCCGGGACTAGCGGGGCCTACGAGCAGTACTTC. This chain uses TRBV10-3 with TRBJ2-7, with 13 bases identical to TRBD2. The CDR3 covers 14 residues. In germline, CDR1 is ENHRY, CDR2 SYGVKD. With V trimmed by 9 bases and J by 2 bases, 4 bases remained unmatched.

This sequence joins TRBV5-6 and TRBJ1-1; D not resolved. Trimming left V 4 bases short and J 5 bases short, with 12 bases between. This CDR3 region has 13 residues. Per the germline V gene, CDR1 is SGHDT and CDR2 is YYEEEE. CDR3 sequence reads: CASSPDTGTEAFF. As DNA, the CDR3 is TGTGCCAGCAGCCCCGATACCGGGACTGAAGCTTTCTTT.

V gene TRBV7-3 combines with J gene TRBJ2-6; the match to TRBD1 covers 7 bases. CDR1 SGHTA and CDR2 FQGTGA come from the germline V gene. The CDR3 has 17 amino acids. V lost 7 bases, J lost 1 base, and 10 bases stayed unmatched. The CDR3 bases are TGTGCCAGCAAGGGTCCGAACAGGGGTTCTGGGGCCAACGTCCTGACTTTC. This translates into CASKGPNRGSGANVLTF.

V usage is TRBV5-1 and J usage is TRBJ1-6; D ambiguous. CDR3 length: 15 amino acids. V was shortened by 0 bases and J by 8 bases, with 12 bases between the two germline ends. Germline loops: CDR1 SGHRS, CDR2 YFSETQ. The CDR3 DNA reads TGCGCCAGCAGCTTGGAACGGAGAAGACATTCACCCCTCCACTTT. Amino acid sequence: CASSLERRRHSPLHF.

This chain uses TRBV11-2 with TRBJ2-3; D not certain. CDR1 and CDR2 (germline): SGHAT, FQNNGV. The CDR3 is 13 residues long. The ends were cut back, 4 bases at V and 7 bases at J, with 12 bases in the middle. Here the CDR3 reads CASSSPSVYTQYF. CDR3 nucleotide sequence: TGTGCCAGCAGCTCACCATCAGTGTATACGCAGTATTTT.